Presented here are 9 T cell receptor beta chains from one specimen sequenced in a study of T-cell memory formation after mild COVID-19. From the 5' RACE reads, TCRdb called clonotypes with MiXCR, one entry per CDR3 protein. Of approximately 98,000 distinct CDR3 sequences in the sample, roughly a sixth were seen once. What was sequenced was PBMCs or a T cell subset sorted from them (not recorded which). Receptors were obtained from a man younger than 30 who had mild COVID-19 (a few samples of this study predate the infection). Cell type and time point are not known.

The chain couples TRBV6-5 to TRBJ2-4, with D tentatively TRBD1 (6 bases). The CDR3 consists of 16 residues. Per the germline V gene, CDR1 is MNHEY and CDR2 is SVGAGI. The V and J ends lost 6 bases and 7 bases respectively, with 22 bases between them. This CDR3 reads CASSNPRSGEWNIQYF. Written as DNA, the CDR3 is TGTGCCAGCAGCAACCCCCGGTCAGGGGAGTGGAACATTCAGTACTTC.

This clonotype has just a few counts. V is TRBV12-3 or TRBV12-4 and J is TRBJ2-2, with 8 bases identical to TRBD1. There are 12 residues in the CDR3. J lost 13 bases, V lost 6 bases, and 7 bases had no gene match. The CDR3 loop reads CASSTDDRGLFF. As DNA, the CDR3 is TGTGCCAGCAGCACCGACGACAGGGGGCTGTTTTTT.

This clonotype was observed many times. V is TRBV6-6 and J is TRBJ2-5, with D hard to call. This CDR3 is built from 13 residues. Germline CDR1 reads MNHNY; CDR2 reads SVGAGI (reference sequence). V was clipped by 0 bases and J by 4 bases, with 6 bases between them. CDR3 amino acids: CASSYSRRETQYF. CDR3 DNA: TGTGCCAGCAGTTACTCCCGTCGAGAGACCCAGTACTTC.

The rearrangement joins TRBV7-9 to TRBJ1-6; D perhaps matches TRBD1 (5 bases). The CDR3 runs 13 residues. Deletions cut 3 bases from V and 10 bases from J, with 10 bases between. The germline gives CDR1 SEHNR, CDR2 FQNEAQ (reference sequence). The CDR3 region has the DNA TGTGCCAGCAGCTTGGAGGGGAGATCACCCCTCCACTTT. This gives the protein CASSLEGRSPLHF. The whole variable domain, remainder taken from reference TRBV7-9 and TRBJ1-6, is DTGVSQNPRHKITKRGQNVTFRCDPISEHNRLYWYRQTLGQGPEFLTYFQNEAQLEKSRLLSDRFSAERPKGSFSTLEIQRTEQGDSAMYLCASSLEGRSPLHFGNGTRLTVT.

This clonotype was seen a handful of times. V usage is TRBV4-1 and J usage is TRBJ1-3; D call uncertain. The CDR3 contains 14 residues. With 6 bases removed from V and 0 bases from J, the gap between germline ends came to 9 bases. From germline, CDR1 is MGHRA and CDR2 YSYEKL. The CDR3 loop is CASRPMDSGNTIYF. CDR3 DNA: TGCGCCAGCAGGCCAATGGACTCTGGAAACACCATATATTTT.

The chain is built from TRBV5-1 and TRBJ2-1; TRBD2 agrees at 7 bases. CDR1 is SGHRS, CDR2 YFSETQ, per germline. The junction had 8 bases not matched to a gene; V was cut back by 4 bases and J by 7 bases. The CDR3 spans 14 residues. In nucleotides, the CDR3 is TGCGCCAGCAGCCCCGGTGGTAGCGGGAATGAGCAGTTCTTC. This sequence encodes CASSPGGSGNEQFF.

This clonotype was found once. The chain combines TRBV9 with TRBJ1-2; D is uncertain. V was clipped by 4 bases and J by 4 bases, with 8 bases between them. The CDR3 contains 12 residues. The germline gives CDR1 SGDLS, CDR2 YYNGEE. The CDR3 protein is CASSKDAYGYTF. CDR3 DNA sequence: TGTGCCAGCAGCAAAGATGCCTATGGCTACACCTTC.

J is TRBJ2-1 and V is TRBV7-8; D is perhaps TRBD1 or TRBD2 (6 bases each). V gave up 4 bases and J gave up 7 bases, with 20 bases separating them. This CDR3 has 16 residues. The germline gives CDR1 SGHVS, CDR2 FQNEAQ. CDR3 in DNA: TGTGCCAGCAGCTCCAGATTCTTCGGGGGCCTGAATGAGCAGTTCTTC. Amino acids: CASSSRFFGGLNEQFF.

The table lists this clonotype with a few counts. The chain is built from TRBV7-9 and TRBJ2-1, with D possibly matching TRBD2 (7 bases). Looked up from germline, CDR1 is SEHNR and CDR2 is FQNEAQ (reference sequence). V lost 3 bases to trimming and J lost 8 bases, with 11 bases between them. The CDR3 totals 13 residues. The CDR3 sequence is CASSFRRGHEQFF. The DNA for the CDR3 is TGTGCCAGCAGCTTTCGGCGGGGGCATGAGCAGTTCTTC.